This is a list of T cell receptor beta chains from one sample in a study of T cell changes during pregnancy in multiple sclerosis. Clones were read by immunoSEQ multiplex PCR, and TCRdb kept only the in-frame ones, dropping some. The table includes 69,000 or so clones, roughly 92% detected once. Sequencing used peripheral blood, obtained in the third trimester of pregnancy. These receptors originate from a female donor in good health, enrolled as a control in a pregnancy study. The CDR3 runs from the conserved cysteine through the conserved F or W. Each record gives: CDR3 length, D gene, V gene, J gene, clone size, CDR3 protein, CDR3 DNA. D genes are given only for firm matches. A clone size is listed for some rows: how often the clone was seen (once, few, many), or a class if it is expanded.

len: 15
d_gene: TRBD1
v_gene: TRBV7-2
j_gene: TRBJ2-5
abundance: NA
CDR3aa: CASSPQGAGGETQYF
CDR3nt: TGTGCCAGCAGCCCGCAGGGGGCGGGTGGAGAGACCCAGTACTTC

len: 16
d_gene: NA
v_gene: TRBV7-2
j_gene: TRBJ2-7
abundance: NA
CDR3aa: CASSLAIAGPPYEQYF
CDR3nt: TGTGCCAGCAGCTTAGCCATCGCGGGACCCCCCTACGAGCAGTACTTC

len: 14
d_gene: TRBD1
v_gene: TRBV19
j_gene: TRBJ2-2
abundance: NA
CDR3aa: CASSEQGYTGELFF
CDR3nt: TGTGCCAGTAGTGAACAGGGGTACACCGGGGAGCTGTTTTTT

len: 18
d_gene: TRBD2
v_gene: TRBV4-3
j_gene: TRBJ2-1
abundance: NA
CDR3aa: CASSFRWGTSGKLNEQFF
CDR3nt: TGCGCCAGCAGCTTCCGTTGGGGGACTAGCGGGAAACTGAATGAGCAGTTCTTC

len: 16
d_gene: TRBD2
v_gene: TRBV11-2
j_gene: TRBJ2-7
abundance: once
CDR3aa: CASRSRGGGRIDEQYF
CDR3nt: TGTGCCAGCAGATCCCGGGGCGGGGGTAGAATCGACGAGCAGTACTTC

len: 16
d_gene: TRBD1
v_gene: TRBV2
j_gene: TRBJ1-2
abundance: NA
CDR3aa: CASSSRRGQGYYGYTF
CDR3nt: TGTGCCAGCAGTTCCCGAAGGGGACAGGGATACTATGGCTACACCTTC

len: 13
d_gene: NA
v_gene: TRBV5-1
j_gene: TRBJ2-7
abundance: NA
CDR3aa: CASSPPGRDEQYF
CDR3nt: TGCGCCAGCAGCCCCCCCGGGCGGGACGAGCAGTACTTC

len: 16
d_gene: TRBD1
v_gene: TRBV5-4
j_gene: TRBJ2-7
abundance: NA
CDR3aa: CASSLARTGLTYEQYF
CDR3nt: TGTGCCAGCAGCTTGGCTAGGACAGGGTTAACCTACGAGCAGTACTTC

len: 11
d_gene: NA
v_gene: TRBV18
j_gene: TRBJ2-7
abundance: NA
CDR3aa: CASSRGDEQYF
CDR3nt: TGTGCCAGCTCCAGGGGCGACGAGCAGTACTTC

len: 14
d_gene: TRBD2
v_gene: TRBV7-8
j_gene: TRBJ2-1
abundance: few
CDR3aa: CASGTSGRFNEQFF
CDR3nt: TGTGCCAGCGGGACTAGCGGGAGGTTCAATGAGCAGTTCTTC

len: 18
d_gene: NA
v_gene: TRBV15
j_gene: TRBJ2-3
abundance: NA
CDR3aa: CATSRGGGSGSQADTQYF
CDR3nt: TGTGCCACCAGCAGAGGGGGTGGAAGTGGGAGTCAAGCAGATACGCAGTATTTT

len: 15
d_gene: NA
v_gene: TRBV4-3
j_gene: TRBJ2-1
abundance: NA
CDR3aa: CASSQDLGYYNEQFF
CDR3nt: TGCGCCAGCAGCCAAGATCTAGGCTATTACAATGAGCAGTTCTTC

len: 12
d_gene: NA
v_gene: TRBV28
j_gene: TRBJ1-1
abundance: NA
CDR3aa: CASTRQGTEAFF
CDR3nt: TGTGCCAGCACCAGGCAGGGGACTGAAGCTTTCTTT

len: 15
d_gene: NA
v_gene: TRBV30
j_gene: TRBJ1-2
abundance: few
CDR3aa: CAWSVVVAGNYGYTF
CDR3nt: TGTGCCTGGAGTGTGGTGGTGGCGGGAAACTATGGCTACACCTTC

len: 14
d_gene: NA
v_gene: TRBV27
j_gene: TRBJ1-4
abundance: NA
CDR3aa: CASSLYAGAEKLFF
CDR3nt: TGTGCCAGCAGTTTATACGCAGGGGCAGAAAAACTGTTTTTT

len: 14
d_gene: TRBD2
v_gene: TRBV6-4
j_gene: TRBJ2-3
abundance: few
CDR3aa: CATKRGGDTDTQYF
CDR3nt: TGTGCCACCAAGCGGGGGGGAGACACAGATACGCAGTATTTT

len: 16
d_gene: NA
v_gene: TRBV11-2
j_gene: TRBJ2-7
abundance: NA
CDR3aa: CASSLKSTAPSYEQYF
CDR3nt: TGTGCCAGCAGCTTAAAATCCACAGCCCCCTCCTACGAGCAGTACTTC